This T cell receptor (beta chain) appears in the sequencing data of a study of shared clonotypes between healthy human individuals. The table came from immunoSEQ multiplex PCR; TCRdb's copy has only in-frame clones and leaves some out. The sample yields around 1.4 million clones, around 98.5% seen once. With 1 base removed from V and 6 bases from J, the gap between germline ends came to 10 bases. The germline gives CDR1 SGHVS, CDR2 FNYEAQ. This CDR3 comprises 13 residues. The specimen was naive CD4+ T cells sorted from blood. Subset defined: CD45RA+ positively selected. The sequence was collected from a man aged 30 to 45 in good health. The rearrangement uses TRBV7-6 and TRBJ2-7; D not certain. CDR3 bases: TGTGCCAGCAGCTTAGGCCGTTCGGTCGAGCAGTACTTC. Residues: CASSLGRSVEQYF. Full variable domain (missing parts from reference TRBV7-6 and TRBJ2-7): GAGVSQSPRYKVTKRGQDVALRCDPISGHVSLYWYRQALGQGPEFLTYFNYEAQQDKSGLPNDRFSAERPEGSISTLTIQRTEQRDSAMYRCASSLGRSVEQYFGPGTRLTVT.